These T cell receptor beta chains were read from a single sample in a study of control samples from healthy donors and cancer patients. Sequencing used immunoSEQ multiplex PCR; TCRdb keeps in-frame clones, though not all of them. The sample holds approximately 110,000 clones; roughly nine tenths are singletons and the top ten take about 4.2%. Sequencing was carried out using blood. These receptors came from a human donor in good health. The donor label of this sample is uncertain. CDR3s include the opening cysteine and the closing phenylalanine or tryptophan. Each record gives: CDR3 protein, CDR3 DNA, D gene, J gene, V gene, CDR3 length, clone size. A D gene is named only where the DNA matches it firmly. Clone size appears in some rows only: once, few, many, or a class for an expanded clone.

CASSLVGGASTEAFF	TGTGCCAGCAGTTTAGTTGGGGGCGCGAGCACTGAAGCTTTCTTT	.	TRBJ1-1	TRBV7-6	15	.
CASSYMRSPQTEAFF	TGTGCCAGCAGTTACATGCGGTCCCCTCAGACTGAAGCTTTCTTT	.	TRBJ1-1	TRBV6-5	15	.
CASSLVQGNYYGYTF	TGTGCCAGCAGTTTAGTTCAGGGAAACTACTATGGCTACACCTTC	.	TRBJ1-2	TRBV27	15	.
CASSSQTLSNTGELFF	TGTGCCAGCAGCTCGCAGACTTTATCTAACACCGGGGAGCTGTTTTTT	.	TRBJ2-2	TRBV11-1	16	.
CASSLGQGAGEKLFF	TGTGCCAGCAGCTTAGGACAGGGGGCGGGAGAAAAACTGTTTTTT	TRBD1	TRBJ1-4	TRBV7-9	15	.
CASSFGPSPSTDTQYF	TGTGCCAGCAGCTTCGGGCCTAGCCCTAGCACAGATACGCAGTATTTT	.	TRBJ2-3	TRBV7-3	16	.
CASSRQTNTIYF	TGTGCCAGCAGCCGGCAGACAAACACCATATATTTT	.	TRBJ1-3	TRBV11-2	12	.
CATSGHTGTGSPGELFF	TGTGCCACCAGTGGTCACACCGGGACAGGCTCCCCCGGGGAGCTGTTTTTT	TRBD1	TRBJ2-2	TRBV24-1	17	.
CAIDTGGVLYNEQFF	TGTGCCATCGATACAGGGGGGGTGCTCTACAATGAGCAGTTCTTC	.	TRBJ2-1	TRBV10-3	15	.
CASSKAASGGGRDTQYF	TGTGCCAGCAGCAAAGCGGCTAGCGGGGGGGGAAGAGATACGCAGTATTTT	.	TRBJ2-3	TRBV21-1	17	.
CAISDSPTGELFF	TGTGCCATCAGTGACAGTCCCACCGGGGAGCTGTTTTTT	.	TRBJ2-2	TRBV10-3	13	few
CASSGGGNTEAFF	TGTGCCAGTAGCGGTGGAGGAAACACTGAAGCTTTCTTT	.	TRBJ1-1	TRBV19	13	once
CASSPGSSGNTIYF	TGCGCCAGCAGCCCGGGGTCCTCTGGAAACACCATATATTTT	.	TRBJ1-3	TRBV5-1	14	.
CASSLAPGPIYEQYF	TGTGCCAGCAGTCTAGCCCCGGGACCCATCTACGAGCAGTACTTC	.	TRBJ2-7	TRBV6-5	15	.
CASSQARGSTDTQYF	TGCGCCAGCAGCCAAGCCAGGGGTAGCACAGATACGCAGTATTTT	.	TRBJ2-3	TRBV4-1	15	.
CAWSAGLDTDTQYF	TGTGCCTGGAGTGCGGGATTAGACACAGATACGCAGTATTTT	.	TRBJ2-3	TRBV30	14	.
CASSQVNRNYGYTF	TGTGCCAGCAGCCAAGTGAACAGAAACTATGGCTACACCTTC	.	TRBJ1-2	TRBV3-1/TRBV3-2	14	.
CAVNRAEPTDTQYF	TGTGCCGTTAACAGGGCGGAGCCCACAGATACGCAGTATTTT	.	TRBJ2-3	TRBV6-5	14	few
CASSLGQDEKLFF	TGTGCCAGCTCACTAGGACAGGATGAAAAACTGTTTTTT	TRBD1	TRBJ1-4	TRBV18	13	.
CASSPHQDSYNEQFF	TGTGCCAGCTCACCACATCAGGACTCCTACAATGAGCAGTTCTTC	.	TRBJ2-1	TRBV18	15	.
CASSAAGGGRSYNEQFF	TGCGCCAGCAGCGCCGCCGGTGGGGGACGGAGCTACAATGAGCAGTTCTTC	.	TRBJ2-1	TRBV5-1	17	.
CASSATGAGAFF	TGCGCCAGCAGTGCTACTGGGGCTGGAGCTTTCTTT	.	TRBJ1-1	TRBV10-1	12	.
CAWSNRGFNQPQHF	TGTGCCTGGTCCAACAGGGGTTTCAATCAGCCCCAGCATTTT	TRBD1	TRBJ1-5	TRBV30	14	.
CASSYNLGGRQPQHF	TGTGCCAGCAGTTATAATTTAGGGGGCAGGCAGCCCCAGCATTTT	TRBD1	TRBJ1-5	TRBV6-6	15	.
CASTPGTGGSYEQYF	TGTGCCAGCACACCGGGGACAGGGGGCTCCTACGAGCAGTACTTC	TRBD1	TRBJ2-7	TRBV18	15	.